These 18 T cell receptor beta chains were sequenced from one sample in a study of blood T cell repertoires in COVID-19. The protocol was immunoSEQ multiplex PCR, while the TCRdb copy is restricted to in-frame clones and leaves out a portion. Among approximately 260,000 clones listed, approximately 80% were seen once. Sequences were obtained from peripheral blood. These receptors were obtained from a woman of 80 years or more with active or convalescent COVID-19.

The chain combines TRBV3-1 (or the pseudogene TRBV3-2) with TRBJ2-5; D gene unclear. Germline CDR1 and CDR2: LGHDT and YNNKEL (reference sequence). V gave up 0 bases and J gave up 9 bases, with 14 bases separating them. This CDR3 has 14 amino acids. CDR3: CASSQELGWRAQYF. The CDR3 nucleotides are TGTGCCAGCAGCCAAGAACTGGGTTGGAGAGCCCAGTACTTC.

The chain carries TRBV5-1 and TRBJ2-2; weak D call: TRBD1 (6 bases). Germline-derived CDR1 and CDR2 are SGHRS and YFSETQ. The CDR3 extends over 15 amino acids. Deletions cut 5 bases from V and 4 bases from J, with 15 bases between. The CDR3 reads CASRTTGTSTGELFF. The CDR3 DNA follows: TGCGCCAGCAGGACAACAGGGACGAGCACCGGGGAGCTGTTTTTT.

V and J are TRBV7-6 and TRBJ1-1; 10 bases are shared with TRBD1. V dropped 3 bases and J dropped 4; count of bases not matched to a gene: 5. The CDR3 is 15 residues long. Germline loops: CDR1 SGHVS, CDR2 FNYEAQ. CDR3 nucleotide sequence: TGTGCCAGCAGCTTGGGACAGGGGTTAGGCACTGAAGCTTTCTTT. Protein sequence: CASSLGQGLGTEAFF.

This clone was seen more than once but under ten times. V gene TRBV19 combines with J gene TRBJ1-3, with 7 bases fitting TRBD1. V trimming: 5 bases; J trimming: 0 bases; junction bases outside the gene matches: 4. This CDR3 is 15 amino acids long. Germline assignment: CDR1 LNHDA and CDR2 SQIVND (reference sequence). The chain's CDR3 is CASSVGTASGNTIYF. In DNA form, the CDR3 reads TGTGCCAGTAGTGTTGGGACAGCCTCTGGAAACACCATATATTTT.

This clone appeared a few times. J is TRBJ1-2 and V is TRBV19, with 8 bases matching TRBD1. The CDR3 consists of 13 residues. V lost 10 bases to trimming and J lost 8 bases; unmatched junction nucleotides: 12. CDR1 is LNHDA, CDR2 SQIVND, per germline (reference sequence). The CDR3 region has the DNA TGTGCCACTGACGGACAGGGTTGGGGCGGCTACACCTTC. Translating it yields CATDGQGWGGYTF.

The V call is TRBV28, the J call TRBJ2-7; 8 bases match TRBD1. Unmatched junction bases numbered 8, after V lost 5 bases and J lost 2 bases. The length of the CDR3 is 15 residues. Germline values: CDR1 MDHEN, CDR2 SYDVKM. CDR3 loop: CASSTLGQGAYEQYF. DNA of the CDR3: TGTGCCAGCAGTACCCTAGGACAGGGTGCCTACGAGCAGTACTTC.

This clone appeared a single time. This CDR3 is CASGLEENTEAFF. CDR3 DNA sequence: TGTGCTAGTGGTTTAGAGGAGAACACTGAAGCTTTCTTT. V and J are TRBV12-5 and TRBJ1-1; D ambiguous. The germline V gene has CDR1 LGHNT and CDR2 FRNRAP. There are 13 residues in the CDR3. Trimming removed 3 bases at V and 1 base at J, with 6 bases between. Looking up the rest from reference TRBV12-5 and TRBJ1-1 gives the full variable domain: DARVTQTPRHKVTEMGQEVTMRCQPILGHNTVFWYRQTMMQGLELLAYFRNRAPLDDSGMPKDRFSAEMPDATLATLKIQPSEPRDSAVYFCASGLEENTEAFFGQGTRLTVV.

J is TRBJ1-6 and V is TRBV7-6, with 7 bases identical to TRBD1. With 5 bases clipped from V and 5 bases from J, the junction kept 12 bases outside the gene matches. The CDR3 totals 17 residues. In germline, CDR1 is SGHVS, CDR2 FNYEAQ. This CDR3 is CASSARVGGNNNSPLHF. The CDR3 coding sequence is TGTGCCAGCAGCGCCCGGGTAGGGGGCAATAATAATTCACCCCTCCACTTT.

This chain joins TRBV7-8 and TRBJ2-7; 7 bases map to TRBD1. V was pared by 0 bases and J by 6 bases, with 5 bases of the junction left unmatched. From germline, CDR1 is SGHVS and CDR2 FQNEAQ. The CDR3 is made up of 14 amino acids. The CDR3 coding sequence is TGTGCCAGCAGCTTAGCACAGGGGCTAGGCGAGCAGTACTTC. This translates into CASSLAQGLGEQYF.

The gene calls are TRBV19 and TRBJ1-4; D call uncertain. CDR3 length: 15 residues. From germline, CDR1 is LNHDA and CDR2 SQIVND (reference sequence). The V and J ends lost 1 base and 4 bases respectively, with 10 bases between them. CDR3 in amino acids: CASSIGGSINEKLFF. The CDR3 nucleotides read TGTGCCAGTAGTATAGGAGGCAGCATTAATGAAAAACTGTTTTTT. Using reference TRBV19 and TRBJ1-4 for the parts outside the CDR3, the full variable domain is DGGITQSPKYLFRKEGQNVTLSCEQNLNHDAMYWYRQDPGQGLRLIYYSQIVNDFQKGDIAEGYSVSREKKESFPLTVTSAQKNPTAFYLCASSIGGSINEKLFFGSGTQLSVL.

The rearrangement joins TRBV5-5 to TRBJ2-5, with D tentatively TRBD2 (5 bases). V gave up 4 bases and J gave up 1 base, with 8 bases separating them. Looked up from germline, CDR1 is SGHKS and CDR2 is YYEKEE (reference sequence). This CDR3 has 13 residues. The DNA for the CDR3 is TGTGCCAGCAGCCTACGGGGCCAAGAGACCCAGTACTTC. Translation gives CASSLRGQETQYF.

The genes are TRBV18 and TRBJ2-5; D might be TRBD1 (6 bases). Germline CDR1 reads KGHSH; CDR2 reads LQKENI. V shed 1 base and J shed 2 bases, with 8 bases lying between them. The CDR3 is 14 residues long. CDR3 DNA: TGTGCCAGCTCACCACGCGACAGGCAAGAGACCCAGTACTTC. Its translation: CASSPRDRQETQYF.

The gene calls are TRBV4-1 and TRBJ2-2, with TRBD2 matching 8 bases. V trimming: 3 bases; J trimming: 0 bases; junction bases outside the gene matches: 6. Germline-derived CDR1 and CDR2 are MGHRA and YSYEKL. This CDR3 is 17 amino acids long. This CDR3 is CASSQEIAGPNTGELFF. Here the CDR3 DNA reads TGCGCCAGCAGCCAGGAAATAGCGGGACCGAACACCGGGGAGCTGTTTTTT.

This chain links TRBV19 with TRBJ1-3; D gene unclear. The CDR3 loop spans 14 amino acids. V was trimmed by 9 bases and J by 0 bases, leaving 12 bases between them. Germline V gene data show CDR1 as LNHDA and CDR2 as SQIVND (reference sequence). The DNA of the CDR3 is TGTGCCAGCAAAGGACTGAGCTCTGGAAACACCATATATTTT. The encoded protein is CASKGLSSGNTIYF. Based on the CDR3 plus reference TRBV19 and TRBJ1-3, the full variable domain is DGGITQSPKYLFRKEGQNVTLSCEQNLNHDAMYWYRQDPGQGLRLIYYSQIVNDFQKGDIAEGYSVSREKKESFPLTVTSAQKNPTAFYLCASKGLSSGNTIYFGEGSWLTVV.

The CDR3 DNA reads as TGTGCCAGCAGCCCAGAGTACAGGGGCACTGAAGCTTTCTTT. It is translated as CASSPEYRGTEAFF. V and J are TRBV5-6 and TRBJ1-1; the match to TRBD1 covers 7 bases. CDR3 length equals 14 residues. Germline V gene sequence: CDR1 SGHDT, CDR2 YYEEEE. Unmatched junction bases numbered 7, after V lost 4 bases and J lost 4 bases.

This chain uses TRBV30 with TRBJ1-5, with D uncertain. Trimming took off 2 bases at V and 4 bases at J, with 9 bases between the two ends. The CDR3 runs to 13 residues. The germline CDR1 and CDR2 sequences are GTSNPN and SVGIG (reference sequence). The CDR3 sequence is CAWSPNGNQPQHF. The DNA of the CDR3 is TGTGCCTGGAGTCCAAACGGGAATCAGCCCCAGCATTTT.

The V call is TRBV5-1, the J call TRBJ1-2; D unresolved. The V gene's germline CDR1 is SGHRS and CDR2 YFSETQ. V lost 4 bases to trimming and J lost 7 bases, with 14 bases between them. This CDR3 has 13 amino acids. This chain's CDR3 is CASSREVQGGYTF. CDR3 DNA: TGCGCCAGCAGCCGGGAAGTACAAGGTGGCTACACCTTC.

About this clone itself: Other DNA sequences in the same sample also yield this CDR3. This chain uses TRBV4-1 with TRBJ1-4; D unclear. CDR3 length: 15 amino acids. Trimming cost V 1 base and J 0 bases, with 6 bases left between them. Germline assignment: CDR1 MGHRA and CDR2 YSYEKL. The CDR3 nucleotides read TGCGCCAGCAGCCAAGGGAGGGCAACTAATGAAAAACTGTTTTTT. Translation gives CASSQGRATNEKLFF.